The 12 T cell receptor beta chains presented below share a single source sample, sequenced in a study of monozygotic twins with cystic fibrosis. Sequenced by immunoSEQ multiplex PCR; TCRdb stores in-frame clones only, minus some. The sample lists 35,000 or so clones; roughly 84% were seen once. The sequencing sample was made of blood. These receptors were taken from a girl under 10 years old with cystic fibrosis.

The chain employs TRBV6-1 and TRBJ2-3, with TRBD2 matching over 8 bases. V gave up 2 bases and J gave up 4 bases; unmatched junction bases: 5. Germline loops: CDR1 MNHNS, CDR2 SASEGT. The CDR3 loop spans 15 amino acids. CDR3: CASSEIGGRSDTQYF. CDR3 coding DNA: TGTGCCAGCAGTGAAATCGGCGGGAGGTCAGATACGCAGTATTTT.

This clone was seen only a few times. V and J are TRBV14 and TRBJ1-2; D is unresolved. Trimming took 4 bases from V and 7 from J, leaving 19 bases between them. The germline V gene encodes CDR1 SGHDN and CDR2 FVKESK. The CDR3 is 15 residues long. CDR3 region: CASSPTASPGRGYTF. CDR3 coding DNA: TGTGCCAGCAGCCCAACAGCGTCTCCCGGCCGTGGCTACACCTTC.

This clone was observed a single time. The genes are TRBV2 and TRBJ2-1; D not certain. Germline-derived CDR1 and CDR2 are SNHLY and FYNNEI. There are 14 residues in the CDR3. Deletions cut 6 bases from V and 5 bases from J, with 14 bases between. DNA for the CDR3: TGTGCCAGCAGCAGCCCGGATACCAACAATGAGCAGTTCTTC. Translated: CASSSPDTNNEQFF.

The chain uses TRBV5-6 and TRBJ1-2; 8 bases agree with TRBD1. The V gene end was trimmed by 5 bases and the J gene end by 5 bases; junction bases not matched to a gene: 8. Germline V lookup: CDR1 SGHDT, CDR2 YYEEEE. CDR3 length: 14 amino acids. The CDR3 sequence is CASSFRGREYGYTF. The CDR3 DNA is TGTGCCAGCAGTTTCAGGGGGCGCGAGTATGGCTACACCTTC.

The V gene is TRBV5-6, the J gene TRBJ2-4, with D perhaps matching TRBD2 (7 bases). The CDR3 consists of 16 residues. The ends were cut back, 4 bases at V and 6 bases at J, with 20 bases in the middle. Germline V gives CDR1 SGHDT, CDR2 YYEEEE. CDR3 nucleotides: TGTGCCAGCAGCCAGAGAAGGGGGGGCGACCTAAACATTCAGTACTTC. This translates into CASSQRRGGDLNIQYF.

This clone has a handful of counts. The chain uses TRBV5-6 and TRBJ1-6, with D hard to call. CDR1 SGHDT and CDR2 YYEEEE come from the germline V gene. Trimming removed 4 bases from V and 9 bases from J, with 8 bases in between. This CDR3 spans 12 amino acids. CDR3 DNA sequence: TGTGCCAGCAGCCGTGACCCTTCACCCCTCCACTTT. Translated, it gives CASSRDPSPLHF.

This clone was seen more than once but under ten times. The chain is built from TRBV5-6 and TRBJ1-1, with D possibly matching TRBD1 (5 bases). Germline V gene lookup returns CDR1 SGHDT and CDR2 YYEEEE. The V gene lost 1 base and the J gene lost 4 bases, with 8 bases spanning the gap. The CDR3 covers 13 residues. Here the CDR3 DNA reads TGTGCCAGCAGCTTGAGGGGTGGCACTGAAGCTTTCTTT. Its protein product is CASSLRGGTEAFF.

The chain has TRBV30 and TRBJ1-6, with D maybe TRBD1 (6 bases). CDR3 length: 13 amino acids. Germline V lookup: CDR1 GTSNPN, CDR2 SVGIG (reference sequence). Trimming cost V 7 bases and J 10 bases, with 17 bases left between them. The CDR3 DNA reads TGTGCCTCGCTGTGGGGGGCTGGGTCACCCCTCCACTTT. It is translated as CASLWGAGSPLHF.

The chain links TRBV20-1 to TRBJ2-7, with D hard to call. Germline V CDR1 and CDR2: DFQATT, SNEGSKA (reference sequence). Trimming removed 5 bases at V and 6 bases at J, with 8 bases between. CDR3 length: 10 amino acids. The CDR3 region has the DNA TGCAGTGCTGGGTTAATCGAGCAGTACTTC. It codes for CSAGLIEQYF.

The V gene is TRBV11-2, the J gene TRBJ2-5; the match to TRBD2 covers 8 bases. J gave up 5 bases and V 2 bases, and 10 bases lay outside the gene matches. There are 16 residues in the CDR3. Germline V CDR1 and CDR2: SGHAT, FQNNGV. In nucleotides, the CDR3 is TGTGCCAGCAGCTTATGGAGTAGCGGGGCTTGGGAGACCCAGTACTTC. Translated: CASSLWSSGAWETQYF.

This clone was counted between two and nine times. V and J are TRBV30 and TRBJ1-5, with a weak D call TRBD1 (6 bases). The CDR3 is 14 residues long. V lost 1 base to trimming and J lost 4 bases, with 11 bases between them. Germline assignment: CDR1 GTSNPN and CDR2 SVGIG (reference sequence). CDR3 sequence (DNA): TGTGCCTGGAGTGGTGGGGGCAGGAATCAGCCCCAGCATTTT. Amino acids: CAWSGGGRNQPQHF.

The J gene is TRBJ2-6, the V gene TRBV30; 7 bases agree with TRBD2. Trimming took 2 bases from V and 0 from J; bases not matched to a gene: 10. Germline V CDR1 and CDR2: GTSNPN, SVGIG (reference sequence). The CDR3 extends over 18 amino acids. CDR3 nucleotides: TGTGCCTGGAGTCTCTTTGGGAGGGGCTTCTCTGGGGCCAACGTCCTGACTTTC. Its protein is CAWSLFGRGFSGANVLTF.